Listed here are 2 T cell receptor beta chains from one sample, sequenced in a study of CDR3 diversity in severe acne. In TCRdb, the PCR reads were re-called with MiXCR into one record per CDR3 protein. The table has tens of thousands of distinct CDR3 sequences, 45% to 55% seen once; the top ten hold 11%. Source material: blood. Every receptor here comes from a male donor with severe acne vulgaris.

This rearrangement joins TRBV15 to TRBJ2-7, with 9 bases fitting TRBD1. V was pared by 6 bases and J by 2 bases, with 5 bases of the junction left unmatched. Germline V gives CDR1 LNHNV, CDR2 YYDKDF (reference sequence). This CDR3 spans 14 amino acids. The CDR3 reads CATRGTGKPYEQYF. The CDR3 DNA is TGTGCCACCAGAGGGACAGGGAAGCCCTACGAGCAGTACTTC.

This clonotype has a single count. The CDR3 loop is CASSFPGQENTEAFF. In DNA form, the CDR3 reads TGCGCCAGCAGCTTCCCGGGACAGGAGAACACTGAAGCTTTCTTT. The chain recombines TRBV5-1 with TRBJ1-1; 8 positions agree with TRBD1. The germline V gene encodes CDR1 SGHRS and CDR2 YFSETQ. V lost 2 bases to trimming and J lost 1 base; unmatched junction nucleotides: 4. The CDR3 sequence is 15 residues long. Together with reference TRBV5-1 and TRBJ1-1, the CDR3 gives the full variable domain: KAGVTQTPRYLIKTRGQQVTLSCSPISGHRSVSWYQQTPGQGLQFLFEYFSETQRNKGNFPGRFSGRQFSNSRSEMNVSTLELGDSALYLCASSFPGQENTEAFFGQGTRLTVV.